The 4 T cell receptor beta chains below all came from one sample that was sequenced in a study of PD-1 blockade in classical Hodgkin lymphoma. Every patient had relapsed following autologous stem cell transplantation, and cohorts differed in brentuximab vedotin exposure. Clones were sequenced by immunoSEQ multiplex PCR, and TCRdb holds only the in-frame ones, with some missing. The sample has 95,000 to 100,000 clones, around 89% seen once. Material: peripheral blood mononuclear cells (PBMCs), obtained before the second cycle of nivolumab. These receptors were taken from a human donor with classical Hodgkin lymphoma.

This chain links TRBV19 with TRBJ1-2; TRBD1 is a possible D gene (5 bases). Trimming took 7 bases from V and 4 from J, leaving 10 bases between them. The CDR3 runs 12 residues. The germline CDR1 and CDR2 sequences are LNHDA and SQIVND (reference sequence). The CDR3 DNA is TGTGCCAGTACCACAGGTAGCTATGGCTACACCTTC. It is translated as CASTTGSYGYTF. Full variable domain (remainder filled in from reference TRBV19 and TRBJ1-2): DGGITQSPKYLFRKEGQNVTLSCEQNLNHDAMYWYRQDPGQGLRLIYYSQIVNDFQKGDIAEGYSVSREKKESFPLTVTSAQKNPTAFYLCASTTGSYGYTFGSGTRLTVV.

The V call is TRBV19, the J call TRBJ2-7; 7 bases map to TRBD2. The junction had 9 bases not matched to a gene; V was cut back by 1 base and J by 3 bases. The CDR3 length is 16 residues. The germline CDR1 and CDR2 sequences are LNHDA and SQIVND (reference sequence). Written as DNA, the CDR3 is TGTGCCAGTAGTATAGCCGGGACTAAAAATCTCTACGAGCAGTACTTC. It encodes CASSIAGTKNLYEQYF.

The chain recombines TRBV6-1 with TRBJ2-3; D gene uncertain. Trimming cost V 6 bases and J 2 bases, with 6 bases left between them. The CDR3 has 12 amino acids. The germline gives CDR1 MNHNS, CDR2 SASEGT. The CDR3 region is CASRFYTDTQYF. CDR3 DNA sequence: TGTGCCAGCAGATTCTACACAGATACGCAGTATTTT.

The CDR3, as DNA: TGTGCCAGCAGCCAACTAGGGCGGGGTTGGACAGATACGCAGTATTTT. It yields the protein CASSQLGRGWTDTQYF. The V call is TRBV7-6, the J call TRBJ2-3; tentative D call: TRBD2 (6 bases). This CDR3 has 16 amino acids. Looked up from germline, CDR1 is SGHVS and CDR2 is FNYEAQ. V gave up 5 bases and J gave up 3 bases, with 18 bases separating them.